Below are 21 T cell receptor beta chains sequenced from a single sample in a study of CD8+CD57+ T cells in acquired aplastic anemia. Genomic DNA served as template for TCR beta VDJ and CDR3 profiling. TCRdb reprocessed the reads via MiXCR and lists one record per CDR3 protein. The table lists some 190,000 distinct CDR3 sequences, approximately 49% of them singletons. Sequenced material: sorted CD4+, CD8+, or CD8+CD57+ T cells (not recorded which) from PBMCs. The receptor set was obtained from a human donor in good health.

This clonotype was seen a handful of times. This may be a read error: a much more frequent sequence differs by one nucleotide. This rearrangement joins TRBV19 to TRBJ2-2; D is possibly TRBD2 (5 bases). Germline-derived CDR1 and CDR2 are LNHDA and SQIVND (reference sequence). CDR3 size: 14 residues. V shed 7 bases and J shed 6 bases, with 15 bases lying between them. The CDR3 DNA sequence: TGTGCCAGTACCCCAGACGGGGTCCCCGGGGAGCTGTTTTTT. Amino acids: CASTPDGVPGELFF.

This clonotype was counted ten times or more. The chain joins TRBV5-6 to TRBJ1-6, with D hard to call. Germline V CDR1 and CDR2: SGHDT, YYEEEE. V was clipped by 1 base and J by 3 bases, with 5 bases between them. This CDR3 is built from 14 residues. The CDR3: CASSLTLYNSPLHF. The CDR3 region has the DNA TGTGCCAGCAGCTTGACCCTCTATAATTCACCCCTCCACTTT. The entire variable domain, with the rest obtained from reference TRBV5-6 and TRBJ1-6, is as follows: DAGVTQSPTHLIKTRGQQVTLRCSPKSGHDTVSWYQQALGQGPQFIFQYYEEEERQRGNFPDRFSGHQFPNYSSELNVNALLLGDSALYLCASSLTLYNSPLHFGNGTRLTVT.

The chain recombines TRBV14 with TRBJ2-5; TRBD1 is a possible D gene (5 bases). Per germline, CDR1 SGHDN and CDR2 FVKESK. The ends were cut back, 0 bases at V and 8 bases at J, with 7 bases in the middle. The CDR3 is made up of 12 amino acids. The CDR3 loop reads CASSQEGVTQYF. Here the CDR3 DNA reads TGTGCCAGCAGCCAAGAAGGGGTAACCCAGTACTTC.

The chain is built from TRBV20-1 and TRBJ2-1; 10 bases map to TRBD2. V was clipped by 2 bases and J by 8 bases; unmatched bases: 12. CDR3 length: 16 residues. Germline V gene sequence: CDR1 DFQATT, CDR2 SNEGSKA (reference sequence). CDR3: CSARSSLAGANDEQFF. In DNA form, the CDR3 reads TGCAGTGCTAGATCTTCCCTAGCGGGAGCTAACGATGAGCAGTTCTTC.

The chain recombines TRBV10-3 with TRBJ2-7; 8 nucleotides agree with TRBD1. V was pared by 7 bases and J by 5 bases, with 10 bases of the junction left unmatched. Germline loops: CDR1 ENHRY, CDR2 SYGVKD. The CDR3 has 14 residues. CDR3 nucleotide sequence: TGTGCCATCACGGGAACAGGGGGTTTCGACGAGCAGTACTTC. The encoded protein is CAITGTGGFDEQYF.

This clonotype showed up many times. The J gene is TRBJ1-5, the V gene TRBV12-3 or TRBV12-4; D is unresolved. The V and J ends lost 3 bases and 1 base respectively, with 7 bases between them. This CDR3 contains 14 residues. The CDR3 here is CASSFLGSNQPQHF. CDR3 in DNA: TGTGCCAGCAGTTTCTTGGGGAGCAATCAGCCCCAGCATTTT.

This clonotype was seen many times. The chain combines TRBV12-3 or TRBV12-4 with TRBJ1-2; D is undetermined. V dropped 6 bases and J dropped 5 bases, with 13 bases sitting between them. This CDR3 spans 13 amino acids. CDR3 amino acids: CASSNDGPYGYTF. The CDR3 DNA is TGTGCCAGCAGCAATGACGGTCCGTATGGCTACACCTTC.

In DNA, the CDR3 is TGCAGCGTACAGTGGCGCCAAGAGACCCAGTACTTC. Its protein product is CSVQWRQETQYF. V and J are TRBV29-1 and TRBJ2-5; unclear D gene. Looked up from germline, CDR1 is SQVTM and CDR2 is ANQGSEA. Trimming removed 6 bases from V and 1 base from J, with 9 bases in between. CDR3 length equals 12 residues.

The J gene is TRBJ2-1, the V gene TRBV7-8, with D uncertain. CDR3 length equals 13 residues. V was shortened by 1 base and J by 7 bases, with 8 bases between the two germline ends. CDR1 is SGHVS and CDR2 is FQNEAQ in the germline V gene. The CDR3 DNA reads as TGTGCCAGCAGCTTAGGACGCCGAAATGAGCAGTTCTTC. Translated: CASSLGRRNEQFF. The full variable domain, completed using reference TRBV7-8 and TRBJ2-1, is GAGVSQSPRYKVAKRGQDVALRCDPISGHVSLFWYQQALGQGPEFLTYFQNEAQLDKSGLPSDRFFAERPEGSVSTLKIQRTQQEDSAVYLCASSLGRRNEQFFGPGTRLTVL.

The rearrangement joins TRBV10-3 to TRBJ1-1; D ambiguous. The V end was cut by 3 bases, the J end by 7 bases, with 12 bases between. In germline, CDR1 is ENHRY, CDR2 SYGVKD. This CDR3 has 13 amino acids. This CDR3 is CAISDSTAVEAFF. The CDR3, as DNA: TGTGCCATCAGTGATTCAACGGCAGTTGAAGCTTTCTTT.

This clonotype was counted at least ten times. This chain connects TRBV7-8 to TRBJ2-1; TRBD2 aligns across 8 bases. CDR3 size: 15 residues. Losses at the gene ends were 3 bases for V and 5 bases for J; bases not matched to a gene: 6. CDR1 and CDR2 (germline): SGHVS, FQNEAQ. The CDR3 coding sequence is TGTGCCAGCAGCTTCGGACTAGCCGAACACAATGAGCAGTTCTTC. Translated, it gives CASSFGLAEHNEQFF.

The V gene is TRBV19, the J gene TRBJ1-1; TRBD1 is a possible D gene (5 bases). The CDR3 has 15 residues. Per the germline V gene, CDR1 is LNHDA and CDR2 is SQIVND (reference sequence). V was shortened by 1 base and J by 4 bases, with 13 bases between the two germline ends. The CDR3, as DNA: TGTGCCAGTAGTATAGCGGGGGGGGTGTTCACTGAAGCTTTCTTT. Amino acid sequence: CASSIAGGVFTEAFF.

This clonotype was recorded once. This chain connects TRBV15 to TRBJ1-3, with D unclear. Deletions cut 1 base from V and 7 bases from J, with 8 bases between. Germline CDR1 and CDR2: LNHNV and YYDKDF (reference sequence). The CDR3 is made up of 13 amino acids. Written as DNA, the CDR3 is TGTGCCACCAGCAGAGCACAGCTGAACACCATATATTTT. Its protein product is CATSRAQLNTIYF.

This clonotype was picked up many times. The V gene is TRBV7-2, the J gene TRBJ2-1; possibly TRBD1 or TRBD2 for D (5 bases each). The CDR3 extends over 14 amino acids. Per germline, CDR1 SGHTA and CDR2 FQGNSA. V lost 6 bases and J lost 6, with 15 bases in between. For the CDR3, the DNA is TGTGCCAGCAGAGAAGCCAGGGAGCGCAATGAGCAGTTCTTC. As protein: CASREARERNEQFF.

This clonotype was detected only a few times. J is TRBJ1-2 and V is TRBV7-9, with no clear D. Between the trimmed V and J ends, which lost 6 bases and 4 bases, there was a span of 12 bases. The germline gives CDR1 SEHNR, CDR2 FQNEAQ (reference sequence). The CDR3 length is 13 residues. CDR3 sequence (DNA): TGTGCCAGCAGTTTCTCCGATCTCTATGGCTACACCTTC. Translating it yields CASSFSDLYGYTF.

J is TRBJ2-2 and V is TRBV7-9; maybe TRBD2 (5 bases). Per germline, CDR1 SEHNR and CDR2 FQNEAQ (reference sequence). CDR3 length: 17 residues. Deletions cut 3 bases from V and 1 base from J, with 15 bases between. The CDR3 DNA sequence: TGTGCCAGCAGCTTGGGCCTTCTGGGGAGGAACACCGGGGAGCTGTTTTTT. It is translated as CASSLGLLGRNTGELFF.

The CDR3 protein is CSVGVTGLNNEQFF. CDR3 DNA sequence: TGCAGCGTTGGCGTGACAGGGCTTAACAATGAGCAGTTCTTC. V and J are TRBV29-1 and TRBJ2-1; 7 nucleotides agree with TRBD1. The CDR3 runs 14 residues. V lost 4 bases to trimming and J lost 5 bases; unmatched junction nucleotides: 8. From germline, CDR1 is SQVTM and CDR2 ANQGSEA.

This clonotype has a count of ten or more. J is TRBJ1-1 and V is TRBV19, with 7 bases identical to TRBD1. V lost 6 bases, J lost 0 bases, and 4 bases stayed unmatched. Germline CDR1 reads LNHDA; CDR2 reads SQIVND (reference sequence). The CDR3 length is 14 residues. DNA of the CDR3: TGTGCCAGTAGGGGGGGACAGCTGAACACTGAAGCTTTCTTT. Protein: CASRGGQLNTEAFF.

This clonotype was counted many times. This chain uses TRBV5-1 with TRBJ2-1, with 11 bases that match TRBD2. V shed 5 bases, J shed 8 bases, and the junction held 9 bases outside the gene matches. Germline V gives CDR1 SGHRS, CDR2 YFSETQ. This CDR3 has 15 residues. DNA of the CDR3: TGCGCCAGCAGGCCTACTAGCGGGAGTATCGATGAGCAGTTCTTC. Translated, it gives CASRPTSGSIDEQFF.

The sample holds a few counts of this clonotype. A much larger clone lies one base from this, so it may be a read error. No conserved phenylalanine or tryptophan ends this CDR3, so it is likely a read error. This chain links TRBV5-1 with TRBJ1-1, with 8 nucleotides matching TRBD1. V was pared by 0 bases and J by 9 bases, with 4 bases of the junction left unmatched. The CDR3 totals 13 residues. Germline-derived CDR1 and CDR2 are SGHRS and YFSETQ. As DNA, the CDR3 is TGCGCCAGCAGCTTGGCCGGCAGGGGGCAAGCTTTCCTT. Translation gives CASSLAGRGQAFL.

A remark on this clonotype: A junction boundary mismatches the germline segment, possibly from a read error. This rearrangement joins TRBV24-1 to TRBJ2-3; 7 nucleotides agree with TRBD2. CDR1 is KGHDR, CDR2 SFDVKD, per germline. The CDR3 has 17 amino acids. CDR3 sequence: CATSVGWPSGYTVTQYF. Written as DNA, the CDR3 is TGTGCCACCAGTGTCGGGTGGCCTAGCGGATACACAGTTACGCAGTATTTT.